This T cell receptor (beta chain) was found in a study of blood T cell repertoires in COVID-19. Authors' data handling: From reference gene primer amplification, estimates of nucleated cell counts were derived. This table comes from immunoSEQ multiplex PCR, and its TCRdb copy is limited to in-frame clones, with some not included. Clone size and V and J calls were adopted from that table, with D and trimming inferred from the DNA. The sample has about 150,000 clones, about 88% seen once. The CDR3 is 14 residues long. Germline loops: CDR1 ENHRY, CDR2 SYGVKD. Trimming shortened V by 2 bases and J by 0 bases, and 8 bases separated the two germline ends.

The rearrangement uses TRBV10-3 and TRBJ2-7; D is ambiguous. The receptor was derived from a woman aged 55-70 years with COVID-19, enrolled during active disease. Sequencing was performed on peripheral blood. CDR3 coding DNA: TGTGCCATCAGTGAGGCAGGTAGCTCCTACGAGCAGTACGTC. Its translation: CAISEAGSSYEQYV.